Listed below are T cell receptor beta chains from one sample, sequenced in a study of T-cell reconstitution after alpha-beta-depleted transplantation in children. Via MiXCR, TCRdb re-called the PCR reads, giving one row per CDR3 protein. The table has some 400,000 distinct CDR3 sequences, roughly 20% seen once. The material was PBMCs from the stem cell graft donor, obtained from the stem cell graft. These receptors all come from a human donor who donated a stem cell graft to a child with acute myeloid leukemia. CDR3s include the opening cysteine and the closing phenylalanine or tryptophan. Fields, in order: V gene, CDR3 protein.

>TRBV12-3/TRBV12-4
CASSNGQGAYEQYF
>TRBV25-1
CASSDILTSGKETQYF
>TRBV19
CASSRQSSYNEQFF
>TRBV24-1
CATSDPTRGYTGELFF
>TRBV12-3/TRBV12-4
CASSSLAGASRYEQYF
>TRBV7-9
CASSPEGQGANHEQFF
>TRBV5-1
CASGPQGNTEAFF
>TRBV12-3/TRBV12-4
CASRRGREKETQYF
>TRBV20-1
CSARTGKGNEQFF
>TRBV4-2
CASSQATGLAGELFF
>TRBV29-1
CSVVGRTRQPQHF
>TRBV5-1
CASSRTGDTSYEQYF
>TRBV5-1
CASSVLAEGPAGQFF
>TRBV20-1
CSARGGTSNSPLHF
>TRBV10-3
CAISEEKGLAGTGELFF
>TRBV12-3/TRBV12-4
CASRETGPGTEAFF
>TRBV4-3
CASSQEATSGDNEQYF
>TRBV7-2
CASSFTPLRIQYF
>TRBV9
CASSPWDQFNEQFF
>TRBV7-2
CASSPRLGEETQYF
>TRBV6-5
CASSYTGIGNYEQYF
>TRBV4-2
CASSQVGSGHEQYF
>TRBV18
CASSPGQGPYEQYF
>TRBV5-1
CASRSLLHTDTQYF
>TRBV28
CASSPLRGYQETQYF
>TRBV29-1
CSVEEAGTAPIYEQYF
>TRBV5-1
CASSFSGSRTGELFF
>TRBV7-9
CASSLGTSGGFYNEQFF
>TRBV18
CASSPRVETQYF
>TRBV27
CASGSGRAWNIQYF
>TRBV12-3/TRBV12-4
CASTVGDYTDTQYF
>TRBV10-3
CATWTDSNYGYTF
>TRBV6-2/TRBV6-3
CASSYGSGQPNEKLFF
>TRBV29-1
CSVEGGLAGTYEQYF
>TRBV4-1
CASSQPDTQYF
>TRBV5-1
CASSFGTVSSYEQYF
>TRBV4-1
CASSPSIQGPNEKLFF
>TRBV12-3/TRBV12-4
CASSLWGKREDEKLFF
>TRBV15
CATSRDRGGVEQFF
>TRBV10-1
CASSESTSGSYEQYF
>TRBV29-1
CSVGAGGSTDTQYF
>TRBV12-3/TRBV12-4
CASSLWGDQPQHF
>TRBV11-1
CASSLGTANGYTF